Listed here are 25 T cell receptor beta chains from one sample, sequenced in a study of T-cell memory formation after mild COVID-19. In TCRdb, the 5' RACE reads were re-called with MiXCR into one record per CDR3 protein. The sample carries some 130,000 distinct CDR3 sequences, 15% to 20% recorded once. The specimen sequenced was PBMCs or a T cell subset sorted from them (not recorded which). The receptors come from a man younger than 35 who had mild COVID-19 (a few samples of this study predate the infection). Cell type and time point are not known.

The chain is built from TRBV5-4 and TRBJ2-5; 8 bases line up with TRBD2. V dropped 3 bases and J dropped 2; count of bases not matched to a gene: 12. Germline V gene lookup returns CDR1 SGHNT and CDR2 YYREEE (reference sequence). The CDR3 has 17 amino acids. The CDR3 DNA is TGTGCCAGCAGCTCCGCTGGGGCGCGGGGGGCTCAAGAGACCCAGTACTTC. Its protein is CASSSAGARGAQETQYF.

This clonotype was picked up many times. J is TRBJ2-7 and V is TRBV11-2; possibly TRBD1 or TRBD2 for D (5 bases each). The V end was cut by 4 bases, the J end by 4 bases, with 14 bases between. Looked up from germline, CDR1 is SGHAT and CDR2 is FQNNGV. The CDR3 spans 14 residues. CDR3 DNA: TGTGCCAGCAGCTCCCCTTGGGGCGGGTACGAGCAGTACTTC. Translating it yields CASSSPWGGYEQYF.

The genes are TRBV10-3 and TRBJ2-5, with TRBD1 matching over 9 bases. Germline trimming cut 8 bases from V and 4 bases from J; bases unmatched to any gene: 5. This CDR3 spans 13 amino acids. Germline V gene data show CDR1 as ENHRY and CDR2 as SYGVKD. The CDR3 sequence: CAIRDRVRETQYF. CDR3 sequence (DNA): TGTGCCATCCGGGACAGGGTGCGAGAGACCCAGTACTTC.

This clonotype was seen more than once but under ten times. The chain employs TRBV5-1 and TRBJ2-2; the D gene is possibly TRBD1 (5 bases). V lost 4 bases to trimming and J lost 4 bases, with 11 bases between them. This CDR3 spans 14 amino acids. In germline, CDR1 is SGHRS, CDR2 YFSETQ. The CDR3 DNA follows: TGCGCCAGCAGCGCCTCGACAGCCACCGGGGAGCTGTTTTTT. Amino acid sequence: CASSASTATGELFF.

The chain joins TRBV6-6 to TRBJ2-3, with 9 bases fitting TRBD1. Losses at the gene ends were 2 bases for V and 3 bases for J; bases not matched to a gene: 3. CDR3 length: 15 residues. Germline V gene sequence: CDR1 MNHNY, CDR2 SVGAGI (reference sequence). The CDR3 DNA reads TGTGCCAGCAGTTACAGGGGGACAGGGACAGATACGCAGTATTTT. Translating gives CASSYRGTGTDTQYF.

Sample share makes this clonotype medium-sized. The genes are TRBV4-3 and TRBJ2-7, with D maybe TRBD2 (5 bases). CDR3 length: 18 residues. Germline lookup yields CDR1 LGHNA and CDR2 YSLEER. V lost 8 bases and J 4 bases, leaving 30 bases between the germline ends. Here the CDR3 reads CASQPRAERPPNYYEQYV. As DNA, the CDR3 is TGCGCCAGCCAGCCAAGGGCGGAGCGGCCCCCTAATTATTACGAGCAGTACGTC.

The CDR3 DNA reads as TGTGCCAGCAGTTTAAGGGCAGGGGGCGCTGAAGGGGCCAACGTCCTGACTTTC. Translating gives CASSLRAGGAEGANVLTF. The chain links TRBV27 to TRBJ2-6; 8 positions match TRBD1. Germline loops: CDR1 MNHEY, CDR2 SMNVEV (reference sequence). J gave up 4 bases and V 2 bases, and 10 bases lay outside the gene matches. This CDR3 has 18 amino acids.

The chain uses TRBV4-3 and TRBJ1-4; weak D call: TRBD1 (5 bases). The CDR3 is made up of 15 amino acids. V lost 4 bases and J 8 bases, leaving 17 bases between the germline ends. In germline, CDR1 is LGHNA, CDR2 YSLEER. In nucleotides, the CDR3 is TGCGCCAGCAGCCCCGGGTGGCAGGGTGGCGAAAAACTGTTTTTT. Translating gives CASSPGWQGGEKLFF.

In its sample, this clonotype was seen a few times. The gene calls are TRBV5-1 and TRBJ1-2; D is ambiguous. The CDR3 runs to 14 residues. V lost 4 bases, J lost 6 bases, and 16 bases lay in between. From germline, CDR1 is SGHRS and CDR2 YFSETQ. CDR3 sequence (DNA): TGCGCCAGCAGCGGAGGACCCCTCGAAGATGGCTACACCTTC. Translation gives CASSGGPLEDGYTF.

This clonotype was detected ten times or more. The chain is built from TRBV6-1 and TRBJ2-7; D possibly corresponds to TRBD2 (7 bases). V lost 4 bases and J 6 bases, leaving 13 bases between the germline ends. Per germline, CDR1 MNHNS and CDR2 SASEGT. There are 13 residues in the CDR3. The CDR3: CASSAFRGAEQYV. Written as DNA, the CDR3 is TGTGCCAGCAGTGCCTTCCGGGGGGCCGAGCAGTACGTC.

The genes are TRBV12-3 or TRBV12-4 and TRBJ2-5; weak D call: TRBD1 (6 bases). V was trimmed by 7 bases and J by 5 bases, leaving 14 bases between them. This CDR3 is 13 amino acids long. CDR3 protein: CASTSWGRETQYF. The CDR3 region has the DNA TGTGCCAGCACAAGTTGGGGGCGTGAGACCCAGTACTTC.

The table lists this clonotype with a few counts. This chain uses TRBV5-1 with TRBJ1-1; D gene ambiguous. CDR3 size: 14 residues. Trimming pared 2 bases from V and 1 base from J, leaving 9 bases between. Per germline, CDR1 SGHRS and CDR2 YFSETQ. The CDR3 loop reads CASSFAGSNTEAFF. The CDR3 DNA is TGCGCCAGCAGCTTTGCAGGATCGAACACTGAAGCTTTCTTT.

This clonotype was recorded a few times. This chain connects TRBV18 to TRBJ2-7, with 7 bases identical to TRBD1. The V segment lost 5 bases and the J segment 4 bases; nucleotides outside the gene matches: 2. The CDR3 covers 12 residues. Germline V gene lookup returns CDR1 KGHSH and CDR2 LQKENI. CDR3 nucleotide sequence: TGTGCCAGCTCAACAGGGGAATACGAGCAGTACGTC. Its protein is CASSTGEYEQYV.

This clonotype was seen a few times. The genes are TRBV5-1 and TRBJ2-1; D possibly corresponds to TRBD2 (5 bases). Trimming stripped 7 bases from V and 5 bases from J, with 16 bases between. The CDR3 sequence is 14 residues long. Germline CDR1 is SGHRS and CDR2 is YFSETQ. The DNA of the CDR3 is TGCGCCAGCGAAGTTAACACGGGGAACAATGAGCAGTTCTTC. Translation: CASEVNTGNNEQFF.

This clonotype came up a few times. This sequence joins TRBV7-9 and TRBJ2-5, with no clear D. V dropped 5 bases and J dropped 7 bases, with 11 bases sitting between them. CDR3 length: 12 residues. CDR1 is SEHNR and CDR2 is FQNEAQ in the germline V gene (reference sequence). In nucleotides, the CDR3 is TGTGCCAGCAGCCCTTGGATCGGGACCCAGTACTTC. It is translated as CASSPWIGTQYF.

The CDR3 sequence is CASSYGDPGDGYTF. CDR3 DNA sequence: TGTGCCAGCAGTTACGGGGATCCAGGGGACGGCTACACCTTC. The gene calls are TRBV6-6 and TRBJ1-2; possible D gene TRBD1, 6 bases. Germline values: CDR1 MNHNY, CDR2 SVGAGI (reference sequence). The CDR3 consists of 14 residues. With 2 bases removed from V and 8 bases from J, the gap between germline ends came to 15 bases.

The table lists this clonotype with a few counts. V is TRBV7-2 and J is TRBJ2-3; D is ambiguous. The V end lost 1 base, the J end lost 5 bases, and 7 bases lay between the germline ends. Germline V gene lookup returns CDR1 SGHTA and CDR2 FQGNSA. This CDR3 comprises 13 residues. The CDR3 DNA sequence: TGTGCCAGCAGCTTAGGTTGGGAAGATACGCAGTATTTT. Protein: CASSLGWEDTQYF.

V usage is TRBV6-2 or TRBV6-3 and J usage is TRBJ2-7, with a tentative D call TRBD2 (5 bases). The CDR3 has 14 amino acids. From germline, CDR1 is MNHEY and CDR2 SVGEGT. Trimming shortened V by 6 bases and J by 6 bases, and 18 bases separated the two germline ends. CDR3 DNA sequence: TGTGCCAGCAGGCCGGGGTCGGCTGTTGGCGAGCAGTACGTC. This sequence encodes CASRPGSAVGEQYV.

This clonotype was counted a few times. The gene calls are TRBV27 and TRBJ1-5; D gene ambiguous. V was shortened by 0 bases and J by 9 bases, with 9 bases between the two germline ends. The germline gives CDR1 MNHEY, CDR2 SMNVEV (reference sequence). This CDR3 contains 13 residues. The chain's CDR3 is CASSLSWNVPQHF. CDR3 nucleotide sequence: TGTGCCAGCAGTTTATCCTGGAATGTGCCCCAGCATTTT.

This rearrangement joins TRBV7-2 to TRBJ1-1, with D hard to call. This CDR3 has 14 residues. The germline V gene has CDR1 SGHTA and CDR2 FQGNSA. Trimming removed 5 bases at V and 1 base at J, with 11 bases between. CDR3 region: CASSATRTNTEAFF. The CDR3 bases are TGTGCCAGCAGCGCCACACGGACGAACACTGAAGCTTTCTTT.

The chain joins TRBV5-4 to TRBJ2-7; 7 nucleotides match TRBD1. V was pared by 4 bases and J by 3 bases, with 10 bases of the junction left unmatched. The germline V gene has CDR1 SGHNT and CDR2 YYREEE (reference sequence). The CDR3 is made up of 15 amino acids. Written as DNA, the CDR3 is TGTGCCAGCAGCCATAAGGGACAGTCTCTCTACGAGCAGTACTTC. Translating it yields CASSHKGQSLYEQYF.

The chain joins TRBV9 to TRBJ2-3; 11 nucleotides match TRBD2. With V trimmed by 2 bases and J by 4 bases, 3 bases remained unmatched. This CDR3 is built from 15 residues. Germline lookup yields CDR1 SGDLS and CDR2 YYNGEE. The CDR3 region is CASSVSGGAPDTQYF. CDR3 bases: TGTGCCAGCAGCGTTAGCGGGGGGGCCCCAGATACGCAGTATTTT.

This clonotype was seen only a few times. J is TRBJ1-2 and V is TRBV7-2; TRBD1 aligns across 8 bases. V trimming: 0 bases; J trimming: 7 bases; junction bases outside the gene matches: 10. The CDR3 contains 16 residues. Germline V gives CDR1 SGHTA, CDR2 FQGNSA. The CDR3 coding sequence is TGTGCCAGCAGCTTAGCGAGGACAGGGAGGTCCGGTGGCTACACCTTC. Its translation is CASSLARTGRSGGYTF.

This chain joins TRBV5-5 and TRBJ1-1; D ambiguous. CDR1 and CDR2 (germline): SGHKS, YYEKEE (reference sequence). The ends were cut back, 2 bases at V and 0 bases at J, with 14 bases in the middle. This CDR3 contains 16 residues. The chain's CDR3 is CASSFFHAGLNTEAFF. For the CDR3, the DNA is TGTGCCAGCAGCTTTTTCCATGCAGGATTGAACACTGAAGCTTTCTTT. The full variable domain, rest sourced from reference TRBV5-5 and TRBJ1-1, is DAGVTQSPTHLIKTRGQQVTLRCSPISGHKSVSWYQQVLGQGPQFIFQYYEKEERGRGNFPDRFSARQFPNYSSELNVNALLLGDSALYLCASSFFHAGLNTEAFFGQGTRLTVV.

This clonotype showed up just a few times. This chain joins TRBV2 and TRBJ2-5, with D possibly TRBD1 on 6 matching bases. V was pared by 1 base and J by 6 bases, with 9 bases between. The CDR3 sequence is 13 residues long. Germline V gene lookup returns CDR1 SNHLY and CDR2 FYNNEI. CDR3 nucleotide sequence: TGTGCCAGCAGTGAAGACAGGGCAAAGACCCAGTACTTC. Its protein product is CASSEDRAKTQYF.